This T cell receptor beta chain was observed in a study of T-cell reconstitution after alpha-beta-depleted transplantation in children. The study's findings and limits: T-cell counts and diversity at one year post-transplant came mainly from newly produced T cells. The origin of high day-60 TCRbeta diversity in some patients lay in surviving recipient T cells and thymic progenitors.

TCRbeta library construction was performed incorporating unique molecular identifiers. TCRdb passed the PCR reads through MiXCR, listing each CDR3 protein once. The profile shows about 440,000 distinct CDR3 sequences, around 46% of them singletons. Per germline, CDR1 SGHRS and CDR2 YFSETQ. This CDR3 is 17 amino acids long. V dropped 3 bases and J dropped 2; count of bases not matched to a gene: 9. On this clonotype itself: The antigen is unknown.

The sample here was PBMCs, taken before TCRalphabeta/CD19-depleted stem cell transplant. The rearrangement links TRBV5-1 to TRBJ2-1; 9 bases map to TRBD2. This receptor was taken from a girl aged 2-9 years with aplastic anemia, due to receive a stem cell transplant. The CDR3 sequence: CASSSFPSGTTYNEQFF. The CDR3 region has the DNA TGCGCCAGCAGCTCCTTTCCTAGCGGGACCACCTACAATGAGCAGTTCTTC.